This T cell receptor beta chain was sequenced during a study of shared T cell receptors in the human thymus. Sequencing was performed with immunoSEQ multiplex PCR; in TCRdb, only in-frame clones are kept and a portion is missing. The table includes 700,000 or so clones, over 75% detected once. The same data also contributed to another study, on human thymus T cells. That work contributes: The donors were infants in Finland with congenital heart defects, otherwise immunologically healthy. Thymus was obtained from resections taken during corrective heart surgery. Apparent bias marked the V and J gene usage of thymic and blood repertoires. There were highly overlapping thymic repertoires among unrelated individuals, as related research reported.

The sequence was obtained from a girl in the first two years of life with a congenital heart defect. The material sequenced was thymocytes.

The CDR3 DNA is TGTGCCGGGACAGGGGGCTGCGGCTACACCTTC. It translates to CAGTGGCGYTF. The genes are TRBV6-1 and TRBJ1-2, with 12 bases that match TRBD1. From germline, CDR1 is MNHNS and CDR2 SASEGT. The CDR3 sequence is 11 residues long. The ends lost 11 bases at V and 8 bases at J; junction bases unmatched: 3.